This is a list of T cell receptor beta chains from one sample in a study of T cell responses to AZD1222 COVID-19 vaccine. The protocol was immunoSEQ multiplex PCR, while the TCRdb copy is restricted to in-frame clones and leaves out a portion. The sample contains approximately 100,000 clones, around nine tenths of which appear only once. Sample: peripheral blood, taken on day 0 of AZD1222 vaccination. These receptors came from an adult in good health. The CDR3 runs from the conserved cysteine through the conserved F or W. D genes are given only for firm matches. Some rows mark clone size as missing; the rest say once, few, many or name a class of expanded clone.

clone_size j_call v_call d_call cdr3_nt cdr3_aa
once TRBJ2-1 TRBV2 TRBD1 TGTGCCAGCGGGGACAGGGGGGACAATGAGCAGTTCTTC CASGDRGDNEQFF
. TRBJ1-6 TRBV25-1 . TGTGCCAGCAGTGAATATGCAGGAGGCGGTTCACCCCTCCACTTT CASSEYAGGGSPLHF
. TRBJ2-3 TRBV3-1/TRBV3-2 TRBD1 TGTGCCAGCAGTCTTACAGGGGACCGAGATACGCAGTATTTT CASSLTGDRDTQYF
once TRBJ2-2 TRBV9 TRBD1 TGTGCCAGCTCGACAGGGACCGGGGAGCTGTTTTTT CASSTGTGELFF
. TRBJ2-2 TRBV6-5 TRBD2 TGTGCCAGCAGCCAGCGGGGGAGTAGAACCGGGGAGCTGTTTTTT CASSQRGSRTGELFF
once TRBJ1-2 TRBV28 TRBD1 TGTGCCAGCAGCTTGGACAGGGGGAAGGGCTACACCTTC CASSLDRGKGYTF
. TRBJ1-1 TRBV2 TRBD1 TGTGCCAGCAGTGATCAGGGGGGGGCCACTGAAGCTTTCTTT CASSDQGGATEAFF
. TRBJ2-6 TRBV27 . TGTGCCAGCAGTTTTTCCCAGGCCAACGTCCTGACTTTC CASSFSQANVLTF
. TRBJ2-2 TRBV2 . TGTGCCAGCAGTGATTCAGGGATCCCCACCGGGGAGCTGTTTTTT CASSDSGIPTGELFF
once TRBJ2-3 TRBV6-5 TRBD2 TGTGCCAGCAGTCCAAGACCGGGAGGGTCAGATACGCAGTATTTT CASSPRPGGSDTQYF
. TRBJ1-2 TRBV4-1 TRBD1 TGCGCCAGCAGCCAAGATCGTTCGGGACAGGGGATGTATGGCTACACCTTC CASSQDRSGQGMYGYTF
. TRBJ2-5 TRBV9 . TGTGCCAGCAGCGACCTAACAGGGTTTGAGACCCAGTACTTC CASSDLTGFETQYF
. TRBJ2-7 TRBV12-3/TRBV12-4 . TGTGCCAGCAGTTTAGCCAGGACCCAGCAGTACTTC CASSLARTQQYF
. TRBJ1-6 TRBV28 . TGTGCCAGCAGTTATGGGGGACGGAGAAATTCACCCCTCCACTTT CASSYGGRRNSPLHF
. TRBJ1-3 TRBV6-5 . TGTGCCAGCAAATGGGGGGGCGCTGGAAACACCATATATTTT CASKWGGAGNTIYF
. TRBJ1-2 TRBV2 . TGTGCCAGCAGCTACAGGGTAGAAAACTATGGCTACACCTTC CASSYRVENYGYTF
. TRBJ2-5 TRBV5-1 . TGCGCCAGCAGCTTGGTGCGGGGCAGGGAGACCCAGTACTTC CASSLVRGRETQYF
. TRBJ1-5 TRBV28 TRBD1 TGTGCCAGCCAAGAACCTGGACAGGGTAGCAATCAGCCCCAGCATTTT CASQEPGQGSNQPQHF
. TRBJ1-2 TRBV28 . TGTGCCAGCAGCCGGGGGGGCCTCTATGGCTACACCTTC CASSRGGLYGYTF
. TRBJ1-5 TRBV4-2 . TGTGCCAGCAGCCAAGATGGGAGCCCTGAACAGCCCCAGCATTTT CASSQDGSPEQPQHF
. TRBJ2-7 TRBV12-3/TRBV12-4 . TGTGCCAGCAGTCAACTTCAGGGATACGAGCAGTACTTC CASSQLQGYEQYF
. TRBJ2-2 TRBV24-1 . TGTGCCACCAGTCCGCGAACAGGGATGAGCACCGGGGAGCTGTTTTTT CATSPRTGMSTGELFF
. TRBJ1-1 TRBV5-1 . TGCGCCAGCAGCTTAGGAGATCGGAACACTGAAGCTTTCTTT CASSLGDRNTEAFF
. TRBJ1-2 TRBV9 TRBD1 TGTGCCAGCAGCGTAGGGGTTTGGGACAGGACTAACTATGGCTACACCTTC CASSVGVWDRTNYGYTF
. TRBJ1-6 TRBV7-9 TRBD1 TGTGCCAGCAGCTCGCCCCAGGGGGCTGGTAATTCACCCCTCCACTTT CASSSPQGAGNSPLHF
. TRBJ2-1 TRBV5-1 TRBD2 TGCGCCAGCAGCTCCATTGCAGCGGGAGGCTCCGGTAATGAGCAGTTCTTC CASSSIAAGGSGNEQFF
. TRBJ1-5 TRBV9 . TGTGCCAGCAGCGCGGACACTAGCAATCAGCCCCAGCATTTT CASSADTSNQPQHF
. TRBJ2-7 TRBV5-1 TRBD2 TGCGCCAGCAATCTGGGGGGGACGAAGGGCTACGAGCAGTACTTC CASNLGGTKGYEQYF
. TRBJ2-1 TRBV5-4 TRBD2 TGTGCCAGCAGCAGCAAGCGGGAGGGAAACTACAATGAGCAGTTCTTC CASSSKREGNYNEQFF
once TRBJ2-2 TRBV2 TRBD1 TGTGCCAGCAGTGAAGCGCGGCAGGGGGCGGCCGGGGAGCTGTTTTTT CASSEARQGAAGELFF
. TRBJ1-3 TRBV11-2 . TGTGCCAGCAGCGTGAGGCGTCAGGCTCCCTCTGGAAACACCATATATTTT CASSVRRQAPSGNTIYF
. TRBJ1-6 TRBV19 TRBD1 TGTGCCAGTAGTGAAGGACAGGGAGGGAATTCACCCCTCCACTTT CASSEGQGGNSPLHF
. TRBJ2-2 TRBV6-5 . TGTGCCAGCAGTTATTTTATCCCCAGGGAGCTGTTTTTT CASSYFIPRELFF
. TRBJ1-1 TRBV5-1 . TGCGCCAGCAGCACGGACTTGGGGAACACTGAAGCTTTCTTT CASSTDLGNTEAFF
. TRBJ1-2 TRBV28 . TGTGCCAGCAGTTTTCCCAGGGCCCCCCGGGGCTACACCTTC CASSFPRAPRGYTF
. TRBJ1-2 TRBV5-1 TRBD1 TGCGCCAGCACCCCGCGGACAGGGCTGGTTGGCTATGGCTACACCTTC CASTPRTGLVGYGYTF
. TRBJ2-3 TRBV10-2 TRBD2 TGCGCCAGCAGTGAAGGTCGGCGGGGGGCAATCACAGATACGCAGTATTTT CASSEGRRGAITDTQYF
. TRBJ1-1 TRBV29-1 TRBD1 TGCAGCGTTGAAACAGGGGGCGGCACTGAAGCTTTCTTT CSVETGGGTEAFF
. TRBJ2-7 TRBV30 . TGTGCCTGGAGCGGTTCCTACGAGCAGTACTTC CAWSGSYEQYF
. TRBJ1-2 TRBV5-1 . TGCGCCAGCAGCAGCGGGCGCTATGGCTACACCTTC CASSSGRYGYTF
. TRBJ2-2 TRBV7-6 TRBD2 TGTGCCAGCAGCTCGAGCATAGCGGGAGGTTACACCGGGGAGCTGTTTTTT CASSSSIAGGYTGELFF
few TRBJ1-6 TRBV4-1 . TGCGCCAGCAGCCAAGTAGAAGGGTCTGCCTCACCCCTCCACTTT CASSQVEGSASPLHF
once TRBJ1-2 TRBV7-9 . TGTGCCAGCAGCTTAGAGACTCCGGTGATAGGTGGCTACACCTTC CASSLETPVIGGYTF
. TRBJ2-1 TRBV7-9 . TGTGCCAGCAGCCCCGAGGGGGATGAGCAGTTCTTC CASSPEGDEQFF
. TRBJ2-1 TRBV5-1 . TGCGCCAGCAGCTTACAGGGTTCGGGCGGACACAATGAGCAGTTCTTC CASSLQGSGGHNEQFF
. TRBJ2-7 TRBV9 TRBD2 TGTGCCAGCAGCCTCGGGGTAGCGGGGGGCGAGCAGTACTTC CASSLGVAGGEQYF
once TRBJ2-2 TRBV6-5 . TGTGCCAGCAGTTTCGAGTACACCGGGGAGCTGTTTTTT CASSFEYTGELFF
. TRBJ2-3 TRBV5-1 TRBD2 TGCGCCAGCAGCCTCGGGACTAGCGGTTATACGCAGTATTTT CASSLGTSGYTQYF
. TRBJ2-7 TRBV10-3 TRBD1 TGTGCCATCAGTGAGTCAGGGACAGGACGTGACCGCGAGCAGTACTTC CAISESGTGRDREQYF
. TRBJ2-5 TRBV9 . TGTGCCAGCAGCGGCGGGATCCTCGGGACCCAGTACTTC CASSGGILGTQYF
. TRBJ1-2 TRBV25-1 TRBD1 TGTGCCAGCAGTGGGGCGACAGGGAGAGGCTACACCTTC CASSGATGRGYTF
. TRBJ1-2 TRBV7-8 TRBD1 TGTGCCAGCAGCTTAACCGGGACAGGACGCGGCTACACCTTC CASSLTGTGRGYTF
. TRBJ2-3 TRBV12-5 . TGTGCTAGTGGTTTGAGTATTAGCGGAAACACAGATACGCAGTATTTT CASGLSISGNTDTQYF
. TRBJ2-7 TRBV7-9 TRBD1 TGTGCCAGCAGCTTCGATCCGGGACAGGGATCCAGCGAGCAGTACTTC CASSFDPGQGSSEQYF
. TRBJ1-3 TRBV28 . TGTGCCAGCAGTTTATCGGGGACTGGAGACACCATATATTTT CASSLSGTGDTIYF